The sequence of this TCR beta chain was determined in a study of blood T cells in healthy people across ages. Whole-study findings and limits: Relative to aged donors, long-lived donors carried more naive CD4+ cells and displayed higher diversity. As naive T cell percentage varied, TCR beta diversity correlated strongly with it.

Germline V lookup: CDR1 SEHNR, CDR2 FQNEAQ (reference sequence). The CDR3 runs 17 residues. V lost 2 bases to trimming and J lost 4 bases, with 20 bases between them. Turning to this clonotype: Its antigen is as yet unknown.

Then a second PCR, running roughly 7 to 11 cycles, was carried out with a sample-barcoded 5' primer and a J-beta primer mix. Every cDNA was tagged by a template-switch adaptor with 12 random nucleotides. From the 5' RACE reads, TCRdb called clonotypes with MiXCR, one entry per CDR3 protein. The sample yields under 950,000 distinct CDR3 sequences, over 20% seen once. Sequenced input: blood. The source of this sequence is a man in his 70s in good health. This chain links TRBV7-9 with TRBJ1-1; D is perhaps TRBD1 (6 bases). CDR3: CASSLNPGEGQSTEAFF. CDR3 coding DNA: TGTGCCAGCAGCTTAAATCCAGGGGAGGGTCAGAGCACTGAAGCTTTCTTT.